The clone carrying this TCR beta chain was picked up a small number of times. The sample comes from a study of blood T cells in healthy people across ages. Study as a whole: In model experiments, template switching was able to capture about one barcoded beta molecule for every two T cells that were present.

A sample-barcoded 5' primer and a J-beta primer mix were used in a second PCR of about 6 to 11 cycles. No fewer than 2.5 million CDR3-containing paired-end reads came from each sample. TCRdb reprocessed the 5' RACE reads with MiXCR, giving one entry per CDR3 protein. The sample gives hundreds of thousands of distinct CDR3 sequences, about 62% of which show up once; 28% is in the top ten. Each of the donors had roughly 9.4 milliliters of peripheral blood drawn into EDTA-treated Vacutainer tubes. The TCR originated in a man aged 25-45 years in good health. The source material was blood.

DNA for the CDR3: TGTGCCATCAGCGCTCCCGGGACGGCCAATTCACCCCTCCACTTT. This gives the protein CAISAPGTANSPLHF. The genes are TRBV10-3 and TRBJ1-6, with a possible D match to TRBD1 (5 bases). V gave up 6 bases and J gave up 7 bases, with 16 bases separating them. The CDR3 is 15 amino acids. CDR1 and CDR2 from the germline V gene are ENHRY and SYGVKD.